The 23 T cell receptor beta chains presented below share a single source sample, sequenced in a study of T cells after yellow fever vaccination. From the 5' RACE reads, TCRdb called clonotypes with MiXCR, one entry per CDR3 protein. The data show some 350,000 distinct CDR3 sequences, around 10% seen once. The source material was PBMCs, sampled on the day of the first yellow fever vaccination. These receptors all stem from a man aged 18 to 30 who received the YFV17D yellow fever vaccine.

This rearrangement joins TRBV12-5 to TRBJ1-1; D is unresolved. CDR1 and CDR2 from the germline V gene are LGHNT and FRNRAP. This CDR3 contains 13 residues. Deletions cut 2 bases from V and 3 bases from J, with 7 bases between. The CDR3 sequence is CASGLYGYTEAFF. The DNA of the CDR3 is TGTGCTAGTGGTTTGTATGGGTACACTGAAGCTTTCTTT.

Ten or more counts support this clonotype. This sequence joins TRBV30 and TRBJ2-7, with D possibly matching TRBD2 (5 bases). Between the trimmed V and J ends, which lost 4 bases and 6 bases, there was a span of 10 bases. The length of the CDR3 is 11 residues. CDR1 is GTSNPN, CDR2 SVGIG, per germline (reference sequence). The CDR3 bases are TGTGCCTGGATTCGAGGGCGCGAGCAGTACTTC. This codes for CAWIRGREQYF.

This clonotype was seen only a few times. The CDR3 nucleotides are TGTGCCAGTATCAATCAGCCCAACACCGGGGAGCTGTTTTTT. It codes for CASINQPNTGELFF. The rearrangement uses TRBV19 and TRBJ2-2, with D unclear. The CDR3 is 14 residues long. V lost 7 bases and J 2 bases, leaving 11 bases between the germline ends. CDR1 and CDR2 from the germline V gene are LNHDA and SQIVND (reference sequence).

The J gene is TRBJ2-7, the V gene TRBV15; the match to TRBD1 covers 7 bases. Germline V gives CDR1 LNHNV, CDR2 YYDKDF (reference sequence). The V and J ends lost 0 bases and 3 bases, in that order; junction bases with no gene match: 5. The CDR3 consists of 15 residues. The CDR3 is CATSRDWGQFYEQYV. The CDR3 nucleotides read TGTGCCACCAGCAGAGATTGGGGACAGTTCTACGAGCAGTACGTC.

The chain recombines TRBV6-5 with TRBJ2-5, with 7 bases fitting TRBD1. The V and J ends lost 0 bases and 4 bases, in that order; junction bases with no gene match: 5. The CDR3 covers 15 residues. The germline V gene encodes CDR1 MNHEY and CDR2 SVGAGI. CDR3 DNA: TGTGCCAGCAGTTACTCGACAGGGAAGGGAGAGACCCAGTACTTC. It is translated as CASSYSTGKGETQYF.

This clonotype came up a few times. This chain connects TRBV27 to TRBJ2-2, with 7 bases matching TRBD2. Trimming removed 8 bases from V and 3 bases from J; junction bases left unmatched: 9. CDR1 and CDR2 from the germline V gene are MNHEY and SMNVEV (reference sequence). The CDR3 runs to 15 residues. CDR3 bases: TGTGCCAGCGGACGGGCGGGGGTGGACACCGGGGAGCTGTTTTTT. Translation gives CASGRAGVDTGELFF.

The chain couples TRBV7-2 to TRBJ2-7, with 11 positions matching TRBD2. CDR3 size: 14 residues. J gave up 3 bases and V 4 bases, and 2 bases lay outside the gene matches. Germline CDR1 reads SGHTA; CDR2 reads FQGNSA. The CDR3 protein is CASSSGLAVYEQYV. CDR3 DNA: TGTGCCAGCAGCTCGGGACTAGCGGTCTACGAGCAGTACGTC.

J is TRBJ1-2 and V is TRBV29-1; D is undetermined. Germline V gene sequence: CDR1 SQVTM, CDR2 ANQGSEA. V lost 0 bases to trimming and J lost 8 bases, with 10 bases between them. The CDR3 extends over 12 amino acids. DNA of the CDR3: TGCAGCGTTGAAGATGGCGGGGTCGGCTACACCTTC. Its translation: CSVEDGGVGYTF. The variable domain in full, with the rest retrieved from reference TRBV29-1 and TRBJ1-2, is SAVISQKPSRDICQRGTSLTIQCQVDSQVTMMFWYRQQPGQSLTLIATANQGSEATYESGFVIDKFPISRPNLTFSTLTVSNMSPEDSSIYLCSVEDGGVGYTFGSGTRLTVV.

The chain has TRBV11-2 and TRBJ2-7; TRBD2 matches 14 bases. Germline assignment: CDR1 SGHAT and CDR2 FQNNGV. V lost 5 bases to trimming and J lost 3 bases; unmatched junction nucleotides: 6. The length of the CDR3 is 16 residues. DNA of the CDR3: TGTGCCAGCAGCGGACTAGCGGGGGGCCCCCTCTACGAGCAGTACGTC. Translation gives CASSGLAGGPLYEQYV.

The chain carries TRBV7-6 and TRBJ2-1; D may correspond to TRBD1 or TRBD2 (5 bases each). Germline assignment: CDR1 SGHVS and CDR2 FNYEAQ. CDR3 length: 15 amino acids. Trimming removed 5 bases at V and 4 bases at J, with 15 bases between. CDR3 bases: TGTGCCAGCAGCGCACGGGGCTCCAGGTACAATGAGCAGTTCTTC. Translated, it gives CASSARGSRYNEQFF. The full variable domain, in which reference TRBV7-6 and TRBJ2-1 provide the parts outside the CDR3, is GAGVSQSPRYKVTKRGQDVALRCDPISGHVSLYWYRQALGQGPEFLTYFNYEAQQDKSGLPNDRFSAERPEGSISTLTIQRTEQRDSAMYRCASSARGSRYNEQFFGPGTRLTVL.

This clonotype has more than one count but fewer than ten. The rearrangement joins TRBV7-9 to TRBJ2-3; no clear D gene. The germline V and J ends were trimmed by 4 bases and 3 bases, with 5 bases remaining between them. CDR3 size: 12 residues. Germline lookup yields CDR1 SEHNR and CDR2 FQNEAQ (reference sequence). The CDR3 DNA is TGTGCCAGCAGCTGGATGACAGATACGCAGTATTTT. Translation: CASSWMTDTQYF. The full variable domain, rest sourced from reference TRBV7-9 and TRBJ2-3, is DTGVSQNPRHKITKRGQNVTFRCDPISEHNRLYWYRQTLGQGPEFLTYFQNEAQLEKSRLLSDRFSAERPKGSFSTLEIQRTEQGDSAMYLCASSWMTDTQYFGPGTRLTVL.

This clonotype was found a few times. The chain carries TRBV7-2 and TRBJ1-3; 10 nucleotides line up with TRBD1. Germline V CDR1 and CDR2: SGHTA, FQGNSA. The CDR3 runs to 15 residues. With 5 bases clipped from V and 5 bases from J, the junction kept 6 bases outside the gene matches. Here the CDR3 reads CASSPRGQGRNTIYF. The CDR3 DNA follows: TGTGCCAGCAGCCCAAGGGGACAGGGGAGAAACACCATATATTTT.

This chain connects TRBV12-5 to TRBJ2-4; D gene uncertain. The CDR3 is 14 residues long. Germline assignment: CDR1 LGHNT and CDR2 FRNRAP. The V and J ends lost 4 bases and 8 bases respectively, with 15 bases between them. CDR3 in amino acids: CASGWGNSVDIQYF. CDR3 bases: TGTGCTAGTGGTTGGGGAAATAGTGTCGACATTCAGTACTTC. Filled out from reference TRBV12-5 and TRBJ2-4, the complete variable domain reads DARVTQTPRHKVTEMGQEVTMRCQPILGHNTVFWYRQTMMQGLELLAYFRNRAPLDDSGMPKDRFSAEMPDATLATLKIQPSEPRDSAVYFCASGWGNSVDIQYFGAGTRLSVL.

This chain uses TRBV28 with TRBJ2-2, with D perhaps matching TRBD1 (6 bases). The CDR3 spans 16 residues. Germline V CDR1 and CDR2: MDHEN, SYDVKM. V was cut by 4 bases and J by 6 bases, with 18 bases left in between. In DNA, the CDR3 is TGTGCCAGCAGTTCAAATACAGGGAGAGGGGCCGGGGAGCTGTTTTTT. Amino acid sequence: CASSSNTGRGAGELFF.

This clonotype has just a few counts. J is TRBJ2-1 and V is TRBV12-3 or TRBV12-4, with D possibly being TRBD1 (7 bases). The V end lost 4 bases, the J end lost 9 bases, and 13 bases lay between the germline ends. This CDR3 has 13 amino acids. The CDR3 DNA sequence: TGTGCCAGCAGTTCAGGGGGGCAAAGTGAGCAGTTCTTC. It is translated as CASSSGGQSEQFF.

This clonotype was picked up many times. The chain recombines TRBV5-1 with TRBJ2-7; TRBD1 matches 8 bases. CDR3 length equals 15 residues. The germline V gene encodes CDR1 SGHRS and CDR2 YFSETQ. The V segment lost 0 bases and the J segment 6 bases; nucleotides outside the gene matches: 8. In nucleotides, the CDR3 is TGCGCCAGCAGCTTGGGGGGGCAGGGGGCCCTCGAGCAGTACTTC. Translated: CASSLGGQGALEQYF.

In its sample, this clonotype was seen a few times. The gene calls are TRBV30 and TRBJ2-7; unclear D gene. V was pared by 0 bases and J by 3 bases, with 6 bases between. From germline, CDR1 is GTSNPN and CDR2 SVGIG (reference sequence). This CDR3 is 12 amino acids long. The chain's CDR3 is CAWSVSLYEQYF. CDR3 in DNA: TGTGCCTGGAGTGTTTCACTCTACGAGCAGTACTTC.

This clonotype was seen at least ten times. CDR3 sequence: CASSLGGGLPYGYTF. Here the CDR3 DNA reads TGCGCCAGCAGCCTAGGGGGGGGCCTGCCATATGGCTACACCTTC. The chain joins TRBV4-3 to TRBJ1-2; tentative D call: TRBD1 (6 bases). Trimming pared 4 bases from V and 5 bases from J, leaving 17 bases between. The CDR3 sequence is 15 residues long. Germline V gene data show CDR1 as LGHNA and CDR2 as YSLEER.

This sequence joins TRBV4-1 and TRBJ2-5, with 12 bases lining up with TRBD2. Germline values: CDR1 MGHRA, CDR2 YSYEKL. The trim removed 3 bases at V and 5 bases at J, leaving 4 bases unmatched. The CDR3 has 15 residues. The CDR3 loop reads CASSHILAGGETQYF. The DNA for the CDR3 is TGCGCCAGCAGCCATATACTAGCGGGGGGCGAGACCCAGTACTTC.

The chain recombines TRBV20-1 with TRBJ1-5, with D uncertain. V lost 3 bases to trimming and J lost 5 bases, with 11 bases between them. This CDR3 spans 13 amino acids. Looked up from germline, CDR1 is DFQATT and CDR2 is SNEGSKA (reference sequence). The CDR3 spells CSARRQRDQPQHF. CDR3 nucleotide sequence: TGCAGTGCTAGGCGACAAAGGGATCAGCCCCAGCATTTT.

There are a few counts of this clonotype. The V call is TRBV5-1, the J call TRBJ1-3; 9 positions match TRBD1. J gave up 0 bases and V 3 bases, and 13 bases lay outside the gene matches. The CDR3 has 19 amino acids. From germline, CDR1 is SGHRS and CDR2 YFSETQ. The CDR3 DNA is TGCGCCAGCAGCTCAACCGGGACAGGGACCATGGACTCTGGAAACACCATATATTTT. This sequence encodes CASSSTGTGTMDSGNTIYF.

This clonotype has more than one count but fewer than ten. The chain carries TRBV7-9 and TRBJ1-6, with unresolved D. V was pared by 3 bases and J by 5 bases, with 8 bases between. The germline V gene has CDR1 SEHNR and CDR2 FQNEAQ (reference sequence). This CDR3 is built from 14 residues. CDR3 nucleotide sequence: TGTGCCAGCAGCTTTGCGCTTAATAATTCACCCCTCCACTTT. The encoded protein is CASSFALNNSPLHF.

The rearrangement uses TRBV6-1 and TRBJ2-1; 8 bases match TRBD2. This CDR3 spans 15 amino acids. V trimming: 10 bases; J trimming: 5 bases; junction bases outside the gene matches: 13. The germline V gene encodes CDR1 MNHNS and CDR2 SASEGT. The CDR3: CATTRLAGGNNEQFF. CDR3 sequence (DNA): TGTGCCACCACGAGGCTGGCGGGGGGAAACAATGAGCAGTTCTTC.